These 15 T cell receptor beta chains were all obtained from the same sample, sequenced in a study of blood T cell repertoires in COVID-19. Sequenced by immunoSEQ multiplex PCR; TCRdb stores in-frame clones only, minus some. The profile covers some 450,000 clones, with roughly 90% appearing a single time and more than 0.7% taken by the ten largest. The sequencing sample was made of peripheral blood. The receptor set was obtained from a young man with COVID-19, enrolled during active disease.

V usage is TRBV3-1 (or the pseudogene TRBV3-2) and J usage is TRBJ1-1; D gene unclear. CDR3 length: 15 residues. Germline V gene lookup returns CDR1 LGHDT and CDR2 YNNKEL (reference sequence). The V end was cut by 1 base, the J end by 0 bases, with 9 bases between. CDR3 protein: CASSQGAMLNTEAFF. The CDR3 DNA reads as TGTGCCAGCAGCCAAGGGGCCATGTTGAACACTGAAGCTTTCTTT.

The chain is built from TRBV7-9 and TRBJ2-7; a weak D match, TRBD2 (6 bases). The length of the CDR3 is 15 residues. Trimming removed 0 bases from V and 2 bases from J, with 11 bases in between. In germline, CDR1 is SEHNR, CDR2 FQNEAQ (reference sequence). The CDR3 DNA sequence: TGTGCCAGCAGCTTAGCGCGCCCGGGGGCCTACGAGCAGTACTTC. Translating gives CASSLARPGAYEQYF.

The chain combines TRBV30 with TRBJ2-1; D is ambiguous. Trimming cost V 1 base and J 6 bases, with 13 bases left between them. Germline V gene lookup returns CDR1 GTSNPN and CDR2 SVGIG (reference sequence). The CDR3 is made up of 14 amino acids. The CDR3 here is CAWSGLVLGNEQFF. The CDR3 coding sequence is TGTGCCTGGAGTGGGCTAGTTTTAGGCAATGAGCAGTTCTTC.

The rearrangement joins TRBV19 to TRBJ2-7; 7 nucleotides agree with TRBD1. The CDR3 length is 16 residues. J gave up 0 bases and V 0 bases, and 5 bases lay outside the gene matches. Germline V lookup: CDR1 LNHDA, CDR2 SQIVND (reference sequence). The CDR3 loop is CASSIDTGEPSYEQYF. In DNA, the CDR3 is TGTGCCAGTAGTATAGACACAGGGGAACCCTCCTACGAGCAGTACTTC.

V is TRBV7-9 and J is TRBJ2-7, with D perhaps TRBD1 (6 bases). Looked up from germline, CDR1 is SEHNR and CDR2 is FQNEAQ (reference sequence). The V end lost 0 bases, the J end lost 5 bases, and 17 bases lay between the germline ends. CDR3 size: 16 residues. DNA for the CDR3: TGTGCCAGCAGCTTAGCGCCCGACAGGTTCGGGGACGAGCAGTACTTC. The encoded protein is CASSLAPDRFGDEQYF.

The V gene is TRBV30, the J gene TRBJ2-3, with 12 bases aligning to TRBD2. With 1 base clipped from V and 7 bases from J, the junction kept 24 bases outside the gene matches. The CDR3 runs 21 residues. Germline values: CDR1 GTSNPN, CDR2 SVGIG (reference sequence). CDR3 amino acids: CAWSDYWGQGPELAGGHTQYF. The CDR3 nucleotides are TGTGCCTGGAGTGACTACTGGGGACAGGGACCCGAACTAGCGGGAGGACATACGCAGTATTTT.

This chain connects TRBV18 to TRBJ2-5, with D perhaps matching TRBD2 (5 bases). The V gene lost 3 bases and the J gene lost 5 bases, with 10 bases spanning the gap. Per germline, CDR1 KGHSH and CDR2 LQKENI. The CDR3 contains 13 residues. Here the CDR3 DNA reads TGTGCCAGCTCACCCATTACGGGGGAGACCCAGTACTTC. Its translation: CASSPITGETQYF.

This clone occurred a few times. This chain uses TRBV7-2 with TRBJ1-5; 8 nucleotides line up with TRBD1. This CDR3 has 15 amino acids. Germline V gives CDR1 SGHTA, CDR2 FQGNSA. Losses at the gene ends were 2 bases for V and 4 bases for J; bases not matched to a gene: 4. The CDR3 bases are TGTGCCAGCAGCTTAAGACAGGGGTATAATCAGCCCCAGCATTTT. It encodes CASSLRQGYNQPQHF.

J is TRBJ2-2 and V is TRBV7-9; the D gene is possibly TRBD1 (5 bases). The CDR3 extends over 16 amino acids. The germline V and J ends were trimmed by 3 bases and 2 bases, with 13 bases remaining between them. Per germline, CDR1 SEHNR and CDR2 FQNEAQ (reference sequence). The CDR3 region is CASSLVQGYNTGELFF. CDR3 nucleotide sequence: TGTGCCAGCAGCTTGGTTCAGGGATATAACACCGGGGAGCTGTTTTTT.

The count of this clone is one. This chain links TRBV2 with TRBJ2-1; 9 bases agree with TRBD1. Germline assignment: CDR1 SNHLY and CDR2 FYNNEI. The CDR3 length is 15 residues. V shed 6 bases, J shed 7 bases, and the junction held 10 bases outside the gene matches. The CDR3 loop reads CASSEGTGRWNEQFF. CDR3 sequence (DNA): TGTGCCAGCAGCGAGGGGACAGGGAGGTGGAATGAGCAGTTCTTC. Combining the CDR3 with reference TRBV2 and TRBJ2-1 gives the whole variable domain EPEVTQTPSHQVTQMGQEVILRCVPISNHLYFYWYRQILGQKVEFLVSFYNNEISEKSEIFDDQFSVERPDGSNFTLKIRSTKLEDSAMYFCASSEGTGRWNEQFFGPGTRLTVL.

The chain is built from TRBV27 and TRBJ2-7; 8 bases match TRBD1. Germline V gene sequence: CDR1 MNHEY, CDR2 SMNVEV (reference sequence). This CDR3 region has 13 residues. Trimming took 5 bases from V and 2 from J; bases not matched to a gene: 2. DNA of the CDR3: TGTGCCAGCAGTCGGACAGGGACCTACGAGCAGTACTTC. Translated, it gives CASSRTGTYEQYF.

This chain uses TRBV18 with TRBJ2-3; weak D call: TRBD2 (6 bases). In germline, CDR1 is KGHSH, CDR2 LQKENI. CDR3 size: 13 residues. Trimming stripped 5 bases from V and 4 bases from J, with 10 bases between. The CDR3 here is CASSGVAADTQYF. In nucleotides, the CDR3 is TGTGCCAGCTCAGGGGTAGCGGCAGATACGCAGTATTTT.

The chain joins TRBV29-1 to TRBJ2-7; 8 positions match TRBD1. Germline CDR1 SQVTM, CDR2 ANQGSEA. The CDR3 length is 13 residues. With V trimmed by 7 bases and J by 7 bases, 12 bases remained unmatched. CDR3 sequence: CSADQQGVGEQYF. The DNA of the CDR3 is TGCAGCGCCGATCAACAGGGGGTGGGGGAGCAGTACTTC.

The CDR3: CAPNPAALHF. DNA for the CDR3: TGTGCCCCGAACCCGGCGGCCCTCCACTTT. This chain joins TRBV24-1 and TRBJ1-6; no firm D call. Germline assignment: CDR1 KGHDR and CDR2 SFDVKD. The CDR3 has 10 residues. With 12 bases removed from V and 14 bases from J, the gap between germline ends came to 13 bases.

J is TRBJ1-2 and V is TRBV4-1; D possibly corresponds to TRBD1 (5 bases). CDR3 size: 16 residues. Germline CDR1 and CDR2: MGHRA and YSYEKL. Between the trimmed V and J ends, which lost 0 bases and 5 bases, there was a span of 16 bases. Written as DNA, the CDR3 is TGCGCCAGCAGCCAAGATCAACAGGTTCGTGGATATGGCTACACCTTC. Translation: CASSQDQQVRGYGYTF.